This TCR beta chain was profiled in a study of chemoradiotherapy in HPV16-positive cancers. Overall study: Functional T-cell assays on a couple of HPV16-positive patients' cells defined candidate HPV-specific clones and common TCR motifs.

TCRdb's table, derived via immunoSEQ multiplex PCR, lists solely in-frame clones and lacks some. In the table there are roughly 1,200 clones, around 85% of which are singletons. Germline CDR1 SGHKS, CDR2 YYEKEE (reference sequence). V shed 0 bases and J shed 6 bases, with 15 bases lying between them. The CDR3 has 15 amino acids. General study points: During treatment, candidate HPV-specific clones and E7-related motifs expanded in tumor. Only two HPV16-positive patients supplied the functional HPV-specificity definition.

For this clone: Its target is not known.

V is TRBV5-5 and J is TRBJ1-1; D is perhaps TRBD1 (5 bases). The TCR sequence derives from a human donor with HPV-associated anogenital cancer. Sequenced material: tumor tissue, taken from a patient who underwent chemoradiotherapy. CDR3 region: CASSLGGSWVAEAFF. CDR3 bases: TGTGCCAGCAGCTTGGGGGGGTCTTGGGTCGCTGAAGCTTTCTTT. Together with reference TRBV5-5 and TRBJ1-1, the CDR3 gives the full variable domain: DAGVTQSPTHLIKTRGQQVTLRCSPISGHKSVSWYQQVLGQGPQFIFQYYEKEERGRGNFPDRFSARQFPNYSSELNVNALLLGDSALYLCASSLGGSWVAEAFFGQGTRLTVV.